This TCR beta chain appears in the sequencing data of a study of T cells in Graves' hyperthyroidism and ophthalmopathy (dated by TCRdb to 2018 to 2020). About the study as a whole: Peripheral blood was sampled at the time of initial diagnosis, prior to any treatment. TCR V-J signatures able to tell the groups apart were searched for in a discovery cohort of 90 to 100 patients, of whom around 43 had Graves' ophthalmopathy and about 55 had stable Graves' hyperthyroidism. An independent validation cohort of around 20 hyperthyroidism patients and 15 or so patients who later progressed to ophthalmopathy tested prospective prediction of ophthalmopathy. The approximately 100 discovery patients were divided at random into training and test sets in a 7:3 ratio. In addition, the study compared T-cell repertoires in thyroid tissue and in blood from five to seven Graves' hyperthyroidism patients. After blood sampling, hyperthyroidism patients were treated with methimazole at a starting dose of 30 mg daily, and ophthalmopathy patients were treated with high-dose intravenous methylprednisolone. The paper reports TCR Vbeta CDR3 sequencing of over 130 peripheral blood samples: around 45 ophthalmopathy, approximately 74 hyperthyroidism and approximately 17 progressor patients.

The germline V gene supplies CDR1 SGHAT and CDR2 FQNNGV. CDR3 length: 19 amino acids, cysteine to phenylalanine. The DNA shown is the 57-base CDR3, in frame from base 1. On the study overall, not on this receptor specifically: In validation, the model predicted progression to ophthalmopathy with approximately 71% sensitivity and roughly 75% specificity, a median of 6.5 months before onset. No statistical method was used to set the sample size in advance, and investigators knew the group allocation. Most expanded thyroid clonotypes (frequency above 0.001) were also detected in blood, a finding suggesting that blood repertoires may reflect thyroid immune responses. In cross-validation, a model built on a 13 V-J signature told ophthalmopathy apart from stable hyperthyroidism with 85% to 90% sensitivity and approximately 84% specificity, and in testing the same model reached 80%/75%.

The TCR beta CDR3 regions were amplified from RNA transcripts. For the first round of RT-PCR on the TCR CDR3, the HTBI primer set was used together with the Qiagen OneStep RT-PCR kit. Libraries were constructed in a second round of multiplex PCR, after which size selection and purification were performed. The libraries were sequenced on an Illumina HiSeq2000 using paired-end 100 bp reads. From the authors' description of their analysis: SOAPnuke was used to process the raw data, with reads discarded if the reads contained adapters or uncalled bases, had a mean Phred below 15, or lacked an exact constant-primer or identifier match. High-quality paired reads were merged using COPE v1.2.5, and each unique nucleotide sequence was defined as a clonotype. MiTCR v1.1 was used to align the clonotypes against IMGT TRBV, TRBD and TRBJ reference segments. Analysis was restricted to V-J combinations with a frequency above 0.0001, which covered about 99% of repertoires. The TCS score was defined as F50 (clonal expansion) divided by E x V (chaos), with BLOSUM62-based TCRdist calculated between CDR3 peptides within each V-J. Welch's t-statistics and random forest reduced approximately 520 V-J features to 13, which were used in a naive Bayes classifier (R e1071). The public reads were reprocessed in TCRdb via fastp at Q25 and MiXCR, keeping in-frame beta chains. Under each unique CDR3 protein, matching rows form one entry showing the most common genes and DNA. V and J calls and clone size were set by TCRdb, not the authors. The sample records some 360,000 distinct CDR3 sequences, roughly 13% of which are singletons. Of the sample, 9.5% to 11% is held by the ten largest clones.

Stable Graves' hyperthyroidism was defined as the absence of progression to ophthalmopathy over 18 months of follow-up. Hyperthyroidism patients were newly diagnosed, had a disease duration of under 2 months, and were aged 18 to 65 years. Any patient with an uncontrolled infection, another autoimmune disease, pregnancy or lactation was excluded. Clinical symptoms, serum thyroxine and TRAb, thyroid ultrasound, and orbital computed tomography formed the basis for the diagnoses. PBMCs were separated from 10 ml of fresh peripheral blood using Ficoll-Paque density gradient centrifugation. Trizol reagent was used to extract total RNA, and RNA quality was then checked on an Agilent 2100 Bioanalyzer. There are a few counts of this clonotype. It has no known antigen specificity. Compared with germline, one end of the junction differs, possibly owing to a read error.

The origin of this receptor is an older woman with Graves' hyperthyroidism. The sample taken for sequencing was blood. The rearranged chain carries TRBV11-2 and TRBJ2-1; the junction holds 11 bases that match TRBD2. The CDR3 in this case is CASSSRLAGRGDSYSEQFF. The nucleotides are TGTGCCAGCAGCTCACGACTAGCGGGACGTGGGGACTCCTACAGTGAGCAGTTCTTC.